This TCR beta chain was sequenced in a study of cytomegalovirus exposure and HLA in healthy donors. In the PCR, 60 Vbeta and 13 Jbeta primers were used. Profiled with immunoSEQ multiplex PCR; TCRdb holds only in-frame clones, not every one. The sample shows roughly 100,000 clones, 60% to 85% of them seen only once. As concerns this clone: What it binds is not known.

Points from the study as a whole: Immune exposure information available was restricted to CMV serostatus. Later analysis showed most CMV-associated TCR beta chains appearing HLA-restricted. In a later analysis, at a false discovery rate of 0.05, 15,000 to 20,000 TCR beta sequences matched HLA alleles.

V lost 2 bases and J 4 bases, leaving 8 bases between the germline ends. Germline CDR1 and CDR2: KGHSH and LQKENI. This CDR3 is 13 amino acids long. The source is a man in his forties or fifties in good health and CMV-seronegative. Source material: PBMCs. V gene TRBV18 combines with J gene TRBJ1-2; the D is unclear. The CDR3 region is CASSPADTYGYTF. CDR3 bases: TGTGCCAGCTCACCAGCGGATACCTATGGCTACACCTTC.